The T cell receptor (beta chain) under discussion was sequenced for a study of blood T cell repertoires in COVID-19. At the level of the study: There were acute and convalescent COVID-19 samples, and they came from the United States, Italy and Spain. In each case, the material was cDNA or gDNA derived from T cells, B-cell-depleted T cells, or PBMCs.

Per germline, CDR1 SGHNT and CDR2 YYREEE (reference sequence). This CDR3 region has 14 residues. Trimming removed 0 bases from V and 6 bases from J, with 11 bases in between. Clones were sequenced by immunoSEQ multiplex PCR, and TCRdb holds only the in-frame ones, with some missing. Counted here are roughly 62,000 clones, approximately 84% occurring once; the ten biggest clones make up 3.5%. This clonotype was sampled from a man aged 55 to 69 with acute or convalescent COVID-19. The V and J genes are TRBV5-4 and TRBJ2-3; D may be TRBD2 (6 bases). Sequencing input: peripheral blood. CDR3 in amino acids: CASSLAGGSDTQYF. The CDR3 DNA is TGTGCCAGCAGCTTGGCCGGAGGGAGCGATACGCAGTATTTT.